This T cell receptor (beta chain) was sequenced for a study of Tregs in tolerant kidney transplant recipients. Turning to the study itself: Sorting of CD4+CD25+CD127- cells followed approximately three-day belatacept mixed lymphocyte reactions, sometimes with roughly five-day graft donor restimulation. Antibodies separated recipient from donor cells. Study-wide results and limits: Tregs expanded with activated donor B cells seemed most donor-specific. Biological reproducibility was not directly addressed, but technical replication error appeared minimal.

Some clones are missing from TCRdb's copy, which holds only in-frame ones; the method was immunoSEQ multiplex PCR. The sample holds about 2,500 clones; roughly 43% are singletons and the top ten take 7.1%. About this clone: The antigen remains unidentified.

The CDR3 runs 15 residues. V was trimmed by 6 bases and J by 2 bases, leaving 17 bases between them. Germline loops: CDR1 MNHNY, CDR2 SVGAGI (reference sequence). The sequencing sample was made of Tregs from blood cultured with allogeneic cells. The TCR sequence derives from a human donor in good health. The rearrangement links TRBV6-6 to TRBJ2-7; maybe TRBD2 (5 bases). The CDR3 region is CASRYGVGATYEQYF. The CDR3 bases are TGTGCCAGCAGATACGGAGTGGGAGCGACCTACGAGCAGTACTTC.